The entry below gives a single T cell receptor (beta chain) sequence along with its context. These data are taken from a study of blood T cell repertoires in COVID-19. TCRdb keeps only in-frame clones here, not all; method: immunoSEQ multiplex PCR. Among roughly 97,000 clones listed, more than 85% were seen once. This clonotype was obtained from a human donor in a cohort sampled during active COVID-19. Sequenced material: peripheral blood.

The CDR3 is CATSDPHPGQGSYEQYF. The DNA for the CDR3 is TGTGCCACCAGTGACCCCCACCCGGGACAGGGATCCTACGAGCAGTACTTC. The genes are TRBV24-1 and TRBJ2-7; TRBD1 agrees at 9 bases. CDR1 is KGHDR, CDR2 SFDVKD, per germline. V was clipped by 4 bases and J by 1 base; unmatched bases: 10. The CDR3 length is 17 residues.